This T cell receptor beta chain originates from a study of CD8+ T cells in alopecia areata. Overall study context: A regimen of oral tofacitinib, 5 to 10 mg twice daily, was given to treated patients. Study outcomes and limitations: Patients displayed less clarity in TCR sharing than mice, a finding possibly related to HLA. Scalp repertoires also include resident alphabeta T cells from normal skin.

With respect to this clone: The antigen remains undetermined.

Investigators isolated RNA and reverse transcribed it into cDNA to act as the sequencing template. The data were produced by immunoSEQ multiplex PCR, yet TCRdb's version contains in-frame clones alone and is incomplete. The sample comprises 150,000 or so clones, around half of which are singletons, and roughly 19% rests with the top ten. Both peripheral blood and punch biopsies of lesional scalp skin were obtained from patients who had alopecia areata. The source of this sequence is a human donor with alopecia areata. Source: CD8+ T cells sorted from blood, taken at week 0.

Here the CDR3 reads CAWSAGEVSYNEQFF. CDR3 DNA: TGTGCCTGGAGTGCCGGGGAAGTCTCCTACAATGAGCAGTTCTTC. This chain joins TRBV30 and TRBJ2-1, with TRBD2 as a possible D gene (5 bases). The CDR3 has 15 amino acids. V lost 1 base to trimming and J lost 0 bases, with 10 bases between them. Germline CDR1 is GTSNPN and CDR2 is SVGIG (reference sequence).